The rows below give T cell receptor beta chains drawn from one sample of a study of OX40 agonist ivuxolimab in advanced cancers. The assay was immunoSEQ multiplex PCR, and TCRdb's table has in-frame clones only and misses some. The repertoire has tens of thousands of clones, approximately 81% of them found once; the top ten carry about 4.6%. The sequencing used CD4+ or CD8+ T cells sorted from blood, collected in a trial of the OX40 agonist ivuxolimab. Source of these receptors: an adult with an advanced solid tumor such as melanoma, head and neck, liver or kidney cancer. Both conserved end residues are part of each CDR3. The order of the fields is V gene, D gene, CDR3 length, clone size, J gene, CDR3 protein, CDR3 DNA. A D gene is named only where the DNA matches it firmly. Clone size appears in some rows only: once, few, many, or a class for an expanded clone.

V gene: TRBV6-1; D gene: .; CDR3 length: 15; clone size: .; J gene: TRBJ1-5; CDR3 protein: CASSEGGYSNQPQHF; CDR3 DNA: TGTGCCAGCAGTGAAGGGGGCTATAGCAATCAGCCCCAGCATTTT
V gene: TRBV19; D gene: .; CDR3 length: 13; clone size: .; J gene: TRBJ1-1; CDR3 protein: CASRESYNTEAFF; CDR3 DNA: TGTGCCAGTAGGGAGAGTTATAACACTGAAGCTTTCTTT
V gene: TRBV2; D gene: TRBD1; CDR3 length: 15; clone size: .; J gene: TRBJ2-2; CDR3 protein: CASSPQTGSSGELFF; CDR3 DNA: TGTGCCAGCAGCCCACAGACAGGGTCGAGCGGGGAGCTGTTTTTT
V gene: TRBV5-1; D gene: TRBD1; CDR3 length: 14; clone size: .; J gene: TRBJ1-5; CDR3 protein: CASSAGTGNQPQHF; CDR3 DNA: TGCGCCAGCAGCGCAGGGACAGGCAATCAGCCCCAGCATTTT
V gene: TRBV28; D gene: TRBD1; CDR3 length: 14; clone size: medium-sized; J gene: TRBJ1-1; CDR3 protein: CASKQGTGDTEAFF; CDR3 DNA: TGTGCCAGTAAACAAGGGACAGGGGACACTGAAGCTTTCTTT
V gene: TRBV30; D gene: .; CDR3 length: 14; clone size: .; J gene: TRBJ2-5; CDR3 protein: CAWSVRDRWETQYF; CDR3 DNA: TGTGCCTGGAGTGTACGGGACCGGTGGGAGACCCAGTACTTC
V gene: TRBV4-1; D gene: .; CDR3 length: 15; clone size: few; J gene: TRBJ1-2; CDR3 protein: CASSQLSTGNYGYTF; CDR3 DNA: TGCGCCAGCAGCCAACTCTCAACAGGGAACTATGGCTACACCTTC
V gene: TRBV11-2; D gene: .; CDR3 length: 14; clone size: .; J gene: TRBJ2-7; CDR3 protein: CASSLEGVSYEQYF; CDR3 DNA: TGTGCCAGCAGCTTAGAGGGGGTTTCCTACGAGCAGTACTTC
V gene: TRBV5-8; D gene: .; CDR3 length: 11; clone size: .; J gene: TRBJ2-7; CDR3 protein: CASSFYYEQYF; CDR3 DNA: TGTGCCAGCAGCTTTTACTACGAGCAGTACTTC
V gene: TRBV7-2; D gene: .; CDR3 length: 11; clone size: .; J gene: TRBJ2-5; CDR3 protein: CASSFRETQYF; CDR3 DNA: TGTGCCAGCAGCTTCAGGGAGACCCAGTACTTC
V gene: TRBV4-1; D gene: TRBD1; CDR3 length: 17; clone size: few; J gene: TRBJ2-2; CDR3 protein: CASSLGPDRANTGELFF; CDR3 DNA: TGCGCCAGCAGCCTAGGACCGGACAGGGCGAACACCGGGGAGCTGTTTTTT
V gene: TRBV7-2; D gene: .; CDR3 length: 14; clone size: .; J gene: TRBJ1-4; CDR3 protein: CASSLDSTNEKLFF; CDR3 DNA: TGTGCCAGCAGCTTAGACAGTACTAATGAAAAACTGTTTTTT
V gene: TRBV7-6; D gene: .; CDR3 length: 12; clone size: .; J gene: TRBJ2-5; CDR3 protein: CASSLREETQYF; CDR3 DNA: TGTGCCAGCAGCTTAAGGGAAGAGACCCAGTACTTC
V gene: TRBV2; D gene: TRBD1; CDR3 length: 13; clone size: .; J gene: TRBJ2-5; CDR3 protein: CASAGTGQETQYF; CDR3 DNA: TGTGCCAGCGCGGGGACAGGGCAAGAGACCCAGTACTTC
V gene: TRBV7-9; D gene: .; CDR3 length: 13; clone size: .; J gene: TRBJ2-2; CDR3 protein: CASRIIEGGELFF; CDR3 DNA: TGTGCCAGCAGAATAATTGAGGGCGGGGAGCTGTTTTTT
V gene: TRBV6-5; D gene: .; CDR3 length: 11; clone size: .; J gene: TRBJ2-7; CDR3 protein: CASENAYEQYF; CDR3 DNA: TGTGCCAGCGAGAACGCCTACGAGCAGTACTTC
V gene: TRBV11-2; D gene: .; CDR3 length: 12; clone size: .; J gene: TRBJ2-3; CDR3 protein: CASSPHTDTQYF; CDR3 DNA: TGTGCCAGCAGCCCCCACACAGATACGCAGTATTTT
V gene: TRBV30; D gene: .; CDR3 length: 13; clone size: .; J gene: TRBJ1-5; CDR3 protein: CAWSPTRDQPQHF; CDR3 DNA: TGTGCCTGGAGCCCGACAAGGGATCAGCCCCAGCATTTT
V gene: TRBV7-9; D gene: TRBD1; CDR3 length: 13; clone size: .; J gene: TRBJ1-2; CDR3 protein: CASSTGTGYGYTF; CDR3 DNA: TGTGCCAGCAGCACCGGGACAGGGTATGGCTACACCTTC